The 12 T cell receptor beta chains reported below all come from one sample, sequenced in a study of T cell changes during pregnancy in multiple sclerosis. Profiling relied on immunoSEQ multiplex PCR, and the TCRdb table lists in-frame clones only, not all of them. The table includes 70,000 or so clones, around 90% detected once. Material: CD4+ T cells from peripheral blood mononuclear cells, obtained after pregnancy. These receptors originate from a female donor with multiple sclerosis, enrolled in a pregnancy study.

This chain uses TRBV6-1 with TRBJ1-4; tentative D call: TRBD1 (5 bases). Germline CDR1 and CDR2: MNHNS and SASEGT. This CDR3 spans 16 amino acids. V gave up 4 bases and J gave up 3 bases, with 15 bases separating them. The chain's CDR3 is CASSVLQGGANEKLFF. The CDR3 coding sequence is TGTGCCAGCAGTGTTCTCCAGGGAGGAGCTAATGAAAAACTGTTTTTT.

V gene TRBV29-1 combines with J gene TRBJ1-5; tentative D call: TRBD1 (6 bases). The CDR3 contains 13 residues. CDR1 SQVTM and CDR2 ANQGSEA come from the germline V gene. V lost 4 bases, J lost 5 bases, and 12 bases lay in between. The CDR3 DNA sequence: TGCAGCGTTGCCCACAGGGTGGATCAGCCCCAGCATTTT. It encodes CSVAHRVDQPQHF. Full variable domain (missing parts from reference TRBV29-1 and TRBJ1-5): SAVISQKPSRDICQRGTSLTIQCQVDSQVTMMFWYRQQPGQSLTLIATANQGSEATYESGFVIDKFPISRPNLTFSTLTVSNMSPEDSSIYLCSVAHRVDQPQHFGDGTRLSIL.

J is TRBJ2-1 and V is TRBV2; 9 nucleotides agree with TRBD1. Germline CDR1 SNHLY, CDR2 FYNNEI. Trimming removed 6 bases from V and 7 bases from J; junction bases left unmatched: 10. This CDR3 is built from 15 residues. This chain's CDR3 is CASSVLWDRVNEQFF. The CDR3 nucleotides read TGTGCCAGCAGCGTCCTATGGGACAGGGTAAATGAGCAGTTCTTC.

V gene TRBV2 combines with J gene TRBJ2-5; 11 bases agree with TRBD2. Germline CDR1 SNHLY, CDR2 FYNNEI. The length of the CDR3 is 16 residues. Unmatched junction bases numbered 11, after V lost 6 bases and J lost 5 bases. The CDR3 reads CASSLDTASGGETQYF. CDR3 DNA: TGTGCCAGCAGCTTGGATACGGCTAGCGGGGGGGAGACCCAGTACTTC.

Of note for this clone: Its ends do not fully match the called genes, so a read error is possible. The rearrangement joins TRBV28 to TRBJ2-5; D possibly corresponds to TRBD2 (5 bases). Looked up from germline, CDR1 is MDHEN and CDR2 is SYDVKM. The CDR3 has 14 amino acids. CDR3 DNA: TGTGCCAGCATGTTTAGCGCCTCCCAACAGACCCAGTACTTC. It translates to CASMFSASQQTQYF.

V gene TRBV19 combines with J gene TRBJ2-1; 10 nucleotides agree with TRBD2. CDR1 and CDR2 from the germline V gene are LNHDA and SQIVND (reference sequence). The CDR3 totals 15 residues. V shed 7 bases, J shed 10 bases, and the junction held 13 bases outside the gene matches. The CDR3 region is CASTSRLAGLGEQFF. The CDR3 region has the DNA TGTGCCAGTACCTCTCGACTAGCGGGTCTGGGAGAGCAGTTCTTC.

The V and J genes are TRBV19 and TRBJ2-3; 7 bases align to TRBD2. The CDR3 has 15 residues. In germline, CDR1 is LNHDA, CDR2 SQIVND (reference sequence). After removal of 1 base from V and 4 bases from J, the junction contained 5 bases not matched to a gene. The CDR3 sequence: CASSIAAGESDTQYF. CDR3 nucleotide sequence: TGTGCCAGTAGTATAGCGGCGGGAGAGTCAGATACGCAGTATTTT.

The chain employs TRBV2 and TRBJ1-2; TRBD1 aligns across 9 bases. The germline gives CDR1 SNHLY, CDR2 FYNNEI. V gave up 8 bases and J gave up 4 bases; unmatched junction bases: 11. CDR3 length: 15 residues. CDR3 loop: CASDRTGEEGYGYTF. Written as DNA, the CDR3 is TGTGCCAGCGACCGGACAGGGGAGGAGGGCTATGGCTACACCTTC.

The sample holds one count of this clone. The V and J genes are TRBV28 and TRBJ1-5, with D perhaps TRBD1 (6 bases). CDR1 MDHEN and CDR2 SYDVKM come from the germline V gene. Trimming shortened V by 7 bases and J by 0 bases, and 13 bases separated the two germline ends. This CDR3 contains 15 residues. In DNA form, the CDR3 reads TGTGCCAGCAACCCGGACAGATATAGCAATCAGCCCCAGCATTTT. Translation: CASNPDRYSNQPQHF. Combining the CDR3 with reference TRBV28 and TRBJ1-5 gives the whole variable domain DVKVTQSSRYLVKRTGEKVFLECVQDMDHENMFWYRQDPGLGLRLIYFSYDVKMKEKGDIPEGYSVSREKKERFSLILESASTNQTSMYLCASNPDRYSNQPQHFGDGTRLSIL.

V and J are TRBV2 and TRBJ2-1, with D unresolved. CDR3 length: 15 residues. Germline CDR1 and CDR2: SNHLY and FYNNEI. V shed 6 bases and J shed 0 bases, with 12 bases lying between them. CDR3 in DNA: TGTGCCAGCAGGGTCGACACGAGCTCCTACAATGAGCAGTTCTTC. Translated: CASRVDTSSYNEQFF.

The J gene is TRBJ2-7, the V gene TRBV6-5; TRBD1 might be the D (5 bases). Germline CDR1 reads MNHEY; CDR2 reads SVGAGI. Trimming took 5 bases from V and 4 from J, leaving 18 bases between them. This CDR3 is 15 amino acids long. The CDR3 reads CASSPSRVSVYEQYF. The DNA for the CDR3 is TGTGCCAGCAGTCCCTCCAGGGTTTCGGTTTACGAGCAGTACTTC.

V is TRBV27 and J is TRBJ2-7; 11 nucleotides line up with TRBD2. CDR1 is MNHEY, CDR2 SMNVEV, per germline (reference sequence). The CDR3 is 17 amino acids. Unmatched junction bases numbered 13, after V lost 4 bases and J lost 5 bases. This CDR3 reads CASSWSGPSGRSNEQYF. The CDR3, as DNA: TGTGCCAGCAGTTGGTCCGGTCCTAGCGGGAGGAGTAACGAGCAGTACTTC.